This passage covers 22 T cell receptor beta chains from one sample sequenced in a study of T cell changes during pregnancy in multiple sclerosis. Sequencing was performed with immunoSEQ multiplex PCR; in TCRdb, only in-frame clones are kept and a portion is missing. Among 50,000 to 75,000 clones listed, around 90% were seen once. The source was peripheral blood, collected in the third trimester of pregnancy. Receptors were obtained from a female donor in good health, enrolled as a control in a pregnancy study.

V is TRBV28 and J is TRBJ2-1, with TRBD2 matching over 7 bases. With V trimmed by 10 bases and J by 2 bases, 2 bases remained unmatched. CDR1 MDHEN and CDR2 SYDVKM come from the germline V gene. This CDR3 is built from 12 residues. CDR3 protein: CATREAYNEQFF. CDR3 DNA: TGTGCCACCCGGGAGGCCTACAATGAGCAGTTCTTC.

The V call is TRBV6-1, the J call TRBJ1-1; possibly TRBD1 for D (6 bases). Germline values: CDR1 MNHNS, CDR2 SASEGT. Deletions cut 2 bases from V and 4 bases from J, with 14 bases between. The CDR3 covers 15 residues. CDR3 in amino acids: CASSEYRGAATEAFF. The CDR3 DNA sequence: TGTGCCAGCAGTGAATATCGGGGGGCGGCCACTGAAGCTTTCTTT.

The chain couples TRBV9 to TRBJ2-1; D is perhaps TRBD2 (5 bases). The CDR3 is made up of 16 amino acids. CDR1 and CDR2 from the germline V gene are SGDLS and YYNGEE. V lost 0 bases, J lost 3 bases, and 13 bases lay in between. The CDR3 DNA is TGTGCCAGCAGCGTAGCTACGAGCGGTCACTACAATGAGCAGTTCTTC. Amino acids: CASSVATSGHYNEQFF.

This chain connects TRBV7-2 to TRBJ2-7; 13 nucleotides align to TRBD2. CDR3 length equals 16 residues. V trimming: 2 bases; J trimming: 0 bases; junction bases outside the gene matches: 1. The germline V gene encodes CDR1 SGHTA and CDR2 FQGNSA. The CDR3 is CASSLRTSGSSYEQYF. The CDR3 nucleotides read TGTGCCAGCAGCTTACGGACTAGCGGGAGCTCCTACGAGCAGTACTTC.

The CDR3 nucleotides read TGTGCCAGCAGCAGCAGACAGGGGGCCCTTTGTAAAGATCAGTTCTTC. Protein sequence: CASSSRQGALCKDQFF. The chain employs TRBV21-1 and TRBJ2-1; the table calls TRBD1, which could not be checked here. TRBV21-1 is an annotated pseudogene. The CDR3 length is 16 residues.

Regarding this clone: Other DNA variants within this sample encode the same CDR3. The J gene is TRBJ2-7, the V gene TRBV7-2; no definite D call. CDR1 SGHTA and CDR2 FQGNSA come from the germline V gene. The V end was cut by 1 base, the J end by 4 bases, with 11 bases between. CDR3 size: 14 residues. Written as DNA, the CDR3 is TGTGCCAGCAGCTTAGGAAGAGGCAGTTACGAGCAGTACTTC. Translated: CASSLGRGSYEQYF.

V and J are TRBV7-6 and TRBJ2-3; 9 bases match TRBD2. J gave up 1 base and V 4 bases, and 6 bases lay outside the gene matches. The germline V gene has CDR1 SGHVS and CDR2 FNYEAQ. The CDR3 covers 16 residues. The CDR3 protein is CASSSSGRSGTDTQYF. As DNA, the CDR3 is TGTGCCAGCAGCTCCAGCGGGAGGTCGGGCACAGATACGCAGTATTTT.

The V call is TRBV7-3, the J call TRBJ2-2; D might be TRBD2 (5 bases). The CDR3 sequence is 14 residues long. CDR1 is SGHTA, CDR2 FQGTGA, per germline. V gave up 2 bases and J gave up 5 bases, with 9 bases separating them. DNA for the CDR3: TGTGCCAGCAGCTTACGACTACATACCGGGGAGCTGTTTTTT. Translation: CASSLRLHTGELFF. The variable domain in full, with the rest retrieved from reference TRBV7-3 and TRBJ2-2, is GAGVSQTPSNKVTEKGKYVELRCDPISGHTALYWYRQSLGQGPEFLIYFQGTGAADDSGLPNDRFFAVRPEGSVSTLKIQRTERGDSAVYLCASSLRLHTGELFFGEGSRLTVL.

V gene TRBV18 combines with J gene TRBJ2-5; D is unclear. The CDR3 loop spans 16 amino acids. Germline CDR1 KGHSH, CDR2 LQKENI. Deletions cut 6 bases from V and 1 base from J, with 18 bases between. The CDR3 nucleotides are TGTGCCAGCTCCCCTTTGGCAGGTACGACCCAAGAGACCCAGTACTTC. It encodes CASSPLAGTTQETQYF.

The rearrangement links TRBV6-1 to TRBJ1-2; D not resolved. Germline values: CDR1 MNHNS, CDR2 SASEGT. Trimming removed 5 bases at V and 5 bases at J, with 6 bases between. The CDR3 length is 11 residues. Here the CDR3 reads CASSYGYGYTF. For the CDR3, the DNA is TGTGCCAGCAGTTACGGTTATGGCTACACCTTC.

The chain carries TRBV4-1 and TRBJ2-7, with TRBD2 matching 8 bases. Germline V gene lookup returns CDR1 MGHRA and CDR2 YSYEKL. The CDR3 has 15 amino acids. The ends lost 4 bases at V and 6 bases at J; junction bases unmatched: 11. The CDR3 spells CASSPLSGTGPEQYF. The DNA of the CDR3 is TGCGCCAGCAGCCCGCTTAGCGGGACGGGTCCCGAGCAGTACTTC.

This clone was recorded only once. CDR3 bases: TGTGCCAGCAGCCGAGGGACTAGCGGTCCCACAGATACGCAGTATTTT. It yields the protein CASSRGTSGPTDTQYF. The chain uses TRBV11-2 and TRBJ2-3; 11 bases match TRBD2. V shed 5 bases and J 2 bases; nucleotides not matched to a gene: 6. Germline CDR1 SGHAT, CDR2 FQNNGV. This CDR3 comprises 16 residues.

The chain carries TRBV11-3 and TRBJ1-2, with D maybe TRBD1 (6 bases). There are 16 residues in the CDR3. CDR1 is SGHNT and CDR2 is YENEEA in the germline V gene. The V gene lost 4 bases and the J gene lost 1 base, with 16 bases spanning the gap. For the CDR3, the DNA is TGTGCCAGCAGCTCTGGGGGTACAGGGCTTAACTATGGCTACACCTTC. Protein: CASSSGGTGLNYGYTF. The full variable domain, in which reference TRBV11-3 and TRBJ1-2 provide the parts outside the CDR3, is EAGVVQSPRYKIIEKKQPVAFWCNPISGHNTLYWYLQNLGQGPELLIRYENEEAVDDSQLPKDRFSAERLKGVDSTLKIQPAELGDSAVYLCASSSGGTGLNYGYTFGSGTRLTVV.

This CDR3 is CASRRTGGPSYNEQFF. DNA of the CDR3: TGTGCCAGCAGGAGGACAGGGGGGCCCTCCTACAATGAGCAGTTCTTC. The chain recombines TRBV2 with TRBJ2-1; 10 bases are shared with TRBD1. J lost 0 bases, V lost 6 bases, and 5 bases had no gene match. The germline V gene has CDR1 SNHLY and CDR2 FYNNEI. CDR3 size: 16 residues.

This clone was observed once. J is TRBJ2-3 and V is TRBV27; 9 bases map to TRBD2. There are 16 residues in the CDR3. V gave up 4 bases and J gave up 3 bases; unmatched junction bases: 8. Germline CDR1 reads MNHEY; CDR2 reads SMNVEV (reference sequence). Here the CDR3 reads CASSSGVSGGTDTQYF. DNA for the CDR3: TGTGCCAGCAGTTCGGGGGTGAGCGGGGGGACAGATACGCAGTATTTT.

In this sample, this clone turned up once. The CDR3 region has the DNA TGTGCCAGCAGCCTTTCTCCGACAGAGAATCAGCCCCAGCATTTT. Its translation is CASSLSPTENQPQHF. The V call is TRBV9, the J call TRBJ1-5; D may be TRBD1 (5 bases). The ends were cut back, 4 bases at V and 4 bases at J, with 15 bases in the middle. The CDR3 runs to 15 residues. Germline V gives CDR1 SGDLS, CDR2 YYNGEE.

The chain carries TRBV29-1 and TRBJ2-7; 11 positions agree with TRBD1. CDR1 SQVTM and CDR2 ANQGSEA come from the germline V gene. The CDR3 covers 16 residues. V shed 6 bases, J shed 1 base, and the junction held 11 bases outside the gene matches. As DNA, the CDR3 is TGCAGCGTACTAATAACCGGGACAGGGGGATCCTACGAGCAGTACTTC. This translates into CSVLITGTGGSYEQYF.

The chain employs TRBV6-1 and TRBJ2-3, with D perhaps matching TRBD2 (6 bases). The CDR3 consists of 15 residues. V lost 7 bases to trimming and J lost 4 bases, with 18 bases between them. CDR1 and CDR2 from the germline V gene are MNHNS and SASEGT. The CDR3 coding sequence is TGTGCCAGCATCAGGCGGGGTCCCCAACCAGATACGCAGTATTTT. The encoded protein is CASIRRGPQPDTQYF.

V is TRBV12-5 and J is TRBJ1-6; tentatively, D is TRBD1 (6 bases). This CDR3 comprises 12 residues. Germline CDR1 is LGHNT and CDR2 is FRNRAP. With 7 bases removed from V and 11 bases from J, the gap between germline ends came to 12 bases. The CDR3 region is CASARTGPPLHF. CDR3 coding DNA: TGTGCTAGTGCCCGAACAGGGCCACCCCTCCACTTT.

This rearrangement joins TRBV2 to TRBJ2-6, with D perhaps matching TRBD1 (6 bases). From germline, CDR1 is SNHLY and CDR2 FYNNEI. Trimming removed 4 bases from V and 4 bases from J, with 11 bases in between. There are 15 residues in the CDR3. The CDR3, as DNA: TGTGCCAGCAGTGTCCCAGGGGCCGGGGCCAACGTCCTGACTTTC. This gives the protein CASSVPGAGANVLTF.

CDR3 amino acids: CASSFAGQGFYEQYF. CDR3 nucleotide sequence: TGTGCCAGCAGCTTTGCGGGACAGGGATTCTACGAGCAGTACTTC. The rearrangement links TRBV5-4 to TRBJ2-7; TRBD1 matches at 9 bases. The CDR3 totals 15 residues. V dropped 2 bases and J dropped 3; count of bases not matched to a gene: 6. Per the germline V gene, CDR1 is SGHNT and CDR2 is YYREEE (reference sequence).

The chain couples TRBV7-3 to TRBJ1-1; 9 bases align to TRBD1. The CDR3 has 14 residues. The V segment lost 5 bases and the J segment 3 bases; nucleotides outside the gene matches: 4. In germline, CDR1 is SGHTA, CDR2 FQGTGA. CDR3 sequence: CASSGRTGDTEAFF. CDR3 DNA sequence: TGTGCCAGCAGCGGGAGGACAGGGGACACTGAAGCTTTCTTT.